A selection of T cell receptor beta chains follows, all from one sample in a study of shared clonotypes between healthy human individuals. The protocol was immunoSEQ multiplex PCR, while the TCRdb copy is restricted to in-frame clones and leaves out a portion. The sample has millions of clones; 85% to 95% are singletons. Material: naive CD4+ T cells sorted from blood. Receptors originate from a man aged 18 to 30 in good health. CDR3s include the opening cysteine and the closing phenylalanine or tryptophan. The order of the fields is D gene, V gene, clone size, J gene, CDR3 protein, CDR3 DNA. A D gene is named only where the DNA matches it firmly. Not every row has a clone size; where given, it reads once, few, many or a size class.

>-|TRBV5-6|-|TRBJ2-7
CASSTMTEFPHEQYF
TGTGCCAGCAGCACGATGACAGAGTTTCCGCATGAGCAGTACTTC
>-|TRBV29-1|once|TRBJ2-5
CSVEDRRSSGTQYF
TGCAGCGTTGAAGATAGGAGGAGCTCGGGGACCCAGTACTTC
>TRBD1|TRBV5-1|-|TRBJ2-7
CASSRDSESLEQYF
TGCGCCAGCAGCCGGGACAGCGAATCTCTCGAGCAGTACTTC
>TRBD1|TRBV18|once|TRBJ1-6
CASSPRQGIFGSPLHF
TGTGCCAGCTCACCCCGACAGGGTATATTCGGTTCACCCCTCCACTTT
>-|TRBV9|-|TRBJ2-3
CASSVTPSEDTQYF
TGTGCCAGCAGCGTAACACCTTCGGAAGATACGCAGTATTTT
>-|TRBV28|-|TRBJ2-3
CASSFSGISTDTQYF
TGTGCCAGCAGTTTTTCGGGGATAAGCACAGATACGCAGTATTTT
>-|TRBV5-1|-|TRBJ1-1
CASSAVMNTEAFF
TGCGCCAGCAGCGCGGTGATGAACACTGAAGCTTTCTTT
>-|TRBV4-3|-|TRBJ1-1
CASSQDPLSQEAFF
TGCGCCAGCAGCCAAGATCCCCTGTCTCAGGAAGCTTTCTTT
>-|TRBV19|-|TRBJ2-1
CASSLTYNEQFF
TGTGCCAGTAGTCTAACCTACAATGAGCAGTTCTTC
>TRBD2|TRBV11-2|-|TRBJ2-2
CASSPQPRLAEFTGELFF
TGTGCCAGCAGTCCCCAGCCGCGGCTAGCGGAGTTCACCGGGGAGCTGTTTTTT
>TRBD2|TRBV19|-|TRBJ2-1
CASSPLAVNEQFF
TGTGCCAGTAGTCCCCTAGCGGTCAATGAGCAGTTCTTC
>-|TRBV18|-|TRBJ1-5
CASSPPGGGSQPQHF
TGTGCCAGCTCACCACCTGGGGGGGGCAGTCAGCCCCAGCATTTT
>TRBD1|TRBV5-1|-|TRBJ1-6
CASSLELQGAPLHF
TGCGCCAGCAGCTTAGAATTACAGGGGGCACCCCTCCACTTT
>TRBD1|TRBV5-1|-|TRBJ1-2
CASSLVVTGGDGYTF
TGCGCCAGCAGCTTGGTGGTGACAGGGGGTGATGGCTACACCTTC
>-|TRBV27|-|TRBJ1-4
CASSTPRDLNEKLFF
TGTGCCAGCAGTACGCCCCGGGACCTTAATGAAAAACTGTTTTTT
>-|TRBV4-3|-|TRBJ2-2
CASSQLGGTGELFF
TGCGCCAGCAGCCAGTTAGGCGGGACCGGGGAGCTGTTTTTT
>-|TRBV29-1|-|TRBJ1-1
CSVELESWSTGAFF
TGCAGCGTTGAGCTGGAGTCGTGGAGTACCGGAGCTTTCTTT
>-|TRBV7-8|-|TRBJ1-4
CASSLFQVENEKLFF
TGTGCCAGCAGCTTATTCCAGGTCGAGAATGAAAAACTGTTTTTT
>-|TRBV25-1|-|TRBJ1-1
CASSRDAGSTEAFF
TGTGCCAGCAGCCGGGACGCAGGCAGCACTGAAGCTTTCTTT
>-|TRBV7-9|-|TRBJ2-1
CASSLGPYNEQFF
TGTGCCAGCAGCTTAGGCCCCTACAATGAGCAGTTCTTC
>TRBD2|TRBV4-2|-|TRBJ2-5
CASSQALASGANQETQYF
TGTGCCAGCAGCCAAGCCTTAGCTAGCGGGGCCAATCAAGAGACCCAGTACTTC
>-|TRBV5-1|-|TRBJ2-1
CASSLAVSAWNPYNEQFF
TGCGCCAGCAGCTTGGCCGTATCGGCTTGGAACCCCTACAATGAGCAGTTCTTC
>-|TRBV5-1|-|TRBJ2-5
CASSLAIGGGETQYF
TGCGCCAGCAGCTTGGCCATAGGGGGAGGAGAGACCCAGTACTTC
>TRBD1|TRBV6-1|-|TRBJ1-1
CASSLRTGVEAFF
TGTGCCAGCAGTCTACGGACAGGGGTTGAAGCTTTCTTT
>-|TRBV5-1|-|TRBJ2-7
CASSYGPGYEQYF
TGCGCCAGCAGCTACGGACCTGGCTACGAGCAGTACTTC
>-|TRBV18|-|TRBJ1-4
CASSPLQGGEKLFF
TGTGCCAGCTCACCCCTACAGGGTGGGGAAAAACTGTTTTTT
>TRBD2|TRBV5-1|-|TRBJ2-1
CASSLRTSGRNDEQFF
TGCGCCAGCAGCTTGCGCACGAGCGGGAGGAATGATGAGCAGTTCTTC
>TRBD1|TRBV11-2|-|TRBJ1-5
CASSLAGGFNQPQHF
TGTGCCAGCAGCTTAGCAGGGGGATTCAATCAGCCCCAGCATTTT
>-|TRBV18|-|TRBJ2-2
CASSPHILGQTTGELFF
TGTGCCAGCTCACCACATATTTTAGGACAGACGACCGGGGAGCTGTTTTTT
>-|TRBV2|-|TRBJ1-1
CASRFSGVMNTEAFF
TGTGCCAGCAGGTTCTCAGGGGTGATGAACACTGAAGCTTTCTTT
>-|TRBV7-2|-|TRBJ1-1
CASSLGQKTEAFF
TGTGCCAGCAGCTTAGGACAGAAGACTGAAGCTTTCTTT
>TRBD1|TRBV5-8|-|TRBJ1-5
CASSLEGTARQPQHF
TGTGCCAGCAGCTTGGAGGGGACAGCTCGACAGCCCCAGCATTTT
>-|TRBV7-3|-|TRBJ2-2
CASSFGQPGELFF
TGTGCCAGCAGCTTCGGACAGCCCGGGGAGCTGTTTTTT
>TRBD2|TRBV5-1|-|TRBJ2-1
CASSLASSSGGYNEQFF
TGCGCCAGCAGCTTGGCCTCGTCTAGCGGGGGTTACAATGAGCAGTTCTTC
>-|TRBV5-4|-|TRBJ1-4
CASSLAPPLQASNEKLFF
TGTGCCAGCAGCTTGGCCCCACCCCTACAGGCGTCAAATGAAAAACTGTTTTTT